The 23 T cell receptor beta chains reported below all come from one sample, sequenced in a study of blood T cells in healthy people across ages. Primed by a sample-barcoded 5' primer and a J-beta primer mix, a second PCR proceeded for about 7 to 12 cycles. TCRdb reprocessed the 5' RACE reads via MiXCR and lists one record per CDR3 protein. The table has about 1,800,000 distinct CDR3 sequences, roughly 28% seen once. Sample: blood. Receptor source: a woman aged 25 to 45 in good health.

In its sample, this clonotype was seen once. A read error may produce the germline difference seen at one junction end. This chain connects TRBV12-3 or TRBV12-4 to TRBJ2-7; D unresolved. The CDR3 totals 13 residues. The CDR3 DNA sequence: TGTGCCAGCAGACGTGGAACCGCCTACGAGCACTACTTC. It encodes CASRRGTAYEHYF.

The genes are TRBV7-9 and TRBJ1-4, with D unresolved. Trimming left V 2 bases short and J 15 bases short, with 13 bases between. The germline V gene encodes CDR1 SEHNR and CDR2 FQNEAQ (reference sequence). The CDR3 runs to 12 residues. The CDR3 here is CASSLIGERVFF. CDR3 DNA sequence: TGTGCCAGCAGCTTAATCGGGGAGAGGGTGTTTTTT.

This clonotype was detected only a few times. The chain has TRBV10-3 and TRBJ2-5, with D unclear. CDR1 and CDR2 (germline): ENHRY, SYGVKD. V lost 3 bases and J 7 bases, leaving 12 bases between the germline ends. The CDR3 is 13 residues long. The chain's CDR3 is CAISEFEEGTQYF. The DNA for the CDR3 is TGTGCCATCAGTGAATTCGAGGAAGGGACCCAGTACTTC.

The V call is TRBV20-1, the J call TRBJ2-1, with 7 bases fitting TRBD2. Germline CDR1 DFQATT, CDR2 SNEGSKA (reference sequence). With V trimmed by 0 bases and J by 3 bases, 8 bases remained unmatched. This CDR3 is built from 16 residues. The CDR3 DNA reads TGCAGTGCTAGAGATGGGTGGCGGGGGAGCTACAATGAGCAGTTCTTC. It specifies CSARDGWRGSYNEQFF.

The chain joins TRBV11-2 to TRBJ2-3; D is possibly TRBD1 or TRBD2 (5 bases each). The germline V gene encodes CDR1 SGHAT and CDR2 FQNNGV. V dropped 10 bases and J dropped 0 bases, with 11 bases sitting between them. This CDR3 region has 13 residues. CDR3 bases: TGTGCCAACCGGGACGCGAGCACAGATACGCAGTATTTT. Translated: CANRDASTDTQYF.

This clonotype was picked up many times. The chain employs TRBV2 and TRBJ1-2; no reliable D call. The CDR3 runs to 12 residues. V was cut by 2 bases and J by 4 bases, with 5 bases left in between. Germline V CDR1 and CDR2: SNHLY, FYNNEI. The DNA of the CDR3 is TGTGCCAGCAGTGAAAGGGCCTATGGCTACACCTTC. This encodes CASSERAYGYTF.

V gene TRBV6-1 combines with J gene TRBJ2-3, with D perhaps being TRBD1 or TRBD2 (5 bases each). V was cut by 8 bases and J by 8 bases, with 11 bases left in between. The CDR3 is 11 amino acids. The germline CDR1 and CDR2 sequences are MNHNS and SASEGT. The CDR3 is CASGTWGTQYF. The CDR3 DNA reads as TGTGCCAGCGGGACCTGGGGTACGCAGTATTTT.

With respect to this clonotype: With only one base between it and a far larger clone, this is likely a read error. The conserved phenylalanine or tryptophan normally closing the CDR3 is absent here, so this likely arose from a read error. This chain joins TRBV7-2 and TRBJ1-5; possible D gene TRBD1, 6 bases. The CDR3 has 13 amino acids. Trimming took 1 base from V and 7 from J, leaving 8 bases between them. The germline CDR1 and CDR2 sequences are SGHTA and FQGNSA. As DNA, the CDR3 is TGTGCCAGCAGCTTAGAGGGGGGCCAGCCCCAGCATGTT. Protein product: CASSLEGGQPQHV.

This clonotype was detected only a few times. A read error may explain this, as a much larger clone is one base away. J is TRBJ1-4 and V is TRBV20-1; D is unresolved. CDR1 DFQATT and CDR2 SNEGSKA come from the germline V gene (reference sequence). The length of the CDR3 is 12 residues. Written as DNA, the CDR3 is TGCAGTGCTCGCCGGATTAATGAAAAACCGTTTTTT. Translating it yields CSARRINEKPFF.

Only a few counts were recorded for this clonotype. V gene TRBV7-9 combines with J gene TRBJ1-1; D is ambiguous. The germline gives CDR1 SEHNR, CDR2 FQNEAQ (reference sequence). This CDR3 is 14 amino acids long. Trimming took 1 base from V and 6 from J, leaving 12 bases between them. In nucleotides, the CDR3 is TGTGCCAGCAGCTTAGGATCGACTGCCTCTGAAGCTTTCTTT. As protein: CASSLGSTASEAFF.

The CDR3 bases are TGTGCCACCAGTGACCCAGACAGAAGCACAGATACGCAGTATTTT. Its protein is CATSDPDRSTDTQYF. V is TRBV24-1 and J is TRBJ2-3; TRBD1 might be the D (5 bases). V lost 4 bases to trimming and J lost 0 bases, with 10 bases between them. The CDR3 runs 15 residues. Germline CDR1 reads KGHDR; CDR2 reads SFDVKD.

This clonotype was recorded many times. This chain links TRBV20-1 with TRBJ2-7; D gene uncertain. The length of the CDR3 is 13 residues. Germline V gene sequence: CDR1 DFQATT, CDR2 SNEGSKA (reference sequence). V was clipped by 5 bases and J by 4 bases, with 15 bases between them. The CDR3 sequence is CSASGPLNYEQYF. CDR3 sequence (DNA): TGCAGTGCTTCGGGCCCGCTGAATTACGAGCAGTACTTC.

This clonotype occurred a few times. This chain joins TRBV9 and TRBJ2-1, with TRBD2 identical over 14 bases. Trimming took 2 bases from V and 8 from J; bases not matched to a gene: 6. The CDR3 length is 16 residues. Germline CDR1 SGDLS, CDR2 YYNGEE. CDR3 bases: TGTGCCAGCAGCGTGTCCGGGACTAGCGGGGGTGATGAGCAGTTCTTC. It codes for CASSVSGTSGGDEQFF.

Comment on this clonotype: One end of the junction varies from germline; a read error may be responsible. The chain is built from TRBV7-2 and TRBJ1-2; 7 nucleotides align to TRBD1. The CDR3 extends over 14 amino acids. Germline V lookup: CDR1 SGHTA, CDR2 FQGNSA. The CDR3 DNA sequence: TGTACCAGCAGCTTCGGACAGGCTAACTATGGCCACACCTTC. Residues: CTSSFGQANYGHTF.

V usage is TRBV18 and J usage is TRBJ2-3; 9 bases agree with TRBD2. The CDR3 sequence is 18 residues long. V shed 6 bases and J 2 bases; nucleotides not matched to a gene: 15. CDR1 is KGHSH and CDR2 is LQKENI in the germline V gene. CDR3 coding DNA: TGTGCCAGCTCGCCCACTTTTGGTCTAGCGGGGTACACAGATACGCAGTATTTT. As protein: CASSPTFGLAGYTDTQYF.

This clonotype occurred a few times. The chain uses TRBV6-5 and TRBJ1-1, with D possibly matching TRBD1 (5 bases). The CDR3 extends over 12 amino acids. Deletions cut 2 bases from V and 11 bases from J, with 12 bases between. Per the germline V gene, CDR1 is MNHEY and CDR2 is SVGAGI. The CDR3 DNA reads TGTGCCAGCAGTTACGGGGGGGACGTCGCTTTCTTT. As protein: CASSYGGDVAFF.

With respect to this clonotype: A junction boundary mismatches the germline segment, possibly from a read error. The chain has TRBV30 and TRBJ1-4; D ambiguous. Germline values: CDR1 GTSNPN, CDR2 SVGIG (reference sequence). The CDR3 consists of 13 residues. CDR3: CAWKEGPSETLFF. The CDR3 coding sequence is TGTGCCTGGAAGGAGGGCCCCAGTGAAACACTGTTTTTT.

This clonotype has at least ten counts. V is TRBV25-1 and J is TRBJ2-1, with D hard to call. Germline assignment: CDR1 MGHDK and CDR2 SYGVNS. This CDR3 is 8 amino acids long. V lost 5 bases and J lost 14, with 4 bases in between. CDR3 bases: TGTGCCAGCAGTAGTAAGTTCTTC. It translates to CASSSKFF.

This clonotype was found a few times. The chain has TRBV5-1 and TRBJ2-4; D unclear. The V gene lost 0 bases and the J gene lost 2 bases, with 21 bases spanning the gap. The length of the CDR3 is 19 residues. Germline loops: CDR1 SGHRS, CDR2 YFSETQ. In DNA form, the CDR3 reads TGCGCCAGCAGCTTGGACGGCAGCCAACTCCTACTATCCAAAAACATTCAGTACTTC. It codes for CASSLDGSQLLLSKNIQYF.

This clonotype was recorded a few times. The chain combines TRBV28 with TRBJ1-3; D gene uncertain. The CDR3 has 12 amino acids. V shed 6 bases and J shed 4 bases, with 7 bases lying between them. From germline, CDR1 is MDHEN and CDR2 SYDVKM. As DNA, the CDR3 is TGTGCCAGCAGATCTGGGGGAAACACCATATATTTT. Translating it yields CASRSGGNTIYF.

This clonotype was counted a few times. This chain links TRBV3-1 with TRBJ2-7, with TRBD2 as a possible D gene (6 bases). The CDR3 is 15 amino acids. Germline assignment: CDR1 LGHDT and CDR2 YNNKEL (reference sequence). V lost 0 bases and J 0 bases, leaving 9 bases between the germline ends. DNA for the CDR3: TGTGCCAGCAGCCAAGATCCGGAGGGCTCCTACGAGCAGTACTTC. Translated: CASSQDPEGSYEQYF.

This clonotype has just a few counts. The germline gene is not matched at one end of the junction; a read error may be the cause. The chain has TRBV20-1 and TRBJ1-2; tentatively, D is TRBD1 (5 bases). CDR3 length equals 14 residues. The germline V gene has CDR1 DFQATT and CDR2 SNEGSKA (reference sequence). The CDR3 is CNARDQGVGYGYTF. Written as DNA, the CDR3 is TGCAATGCTAGAGATCAGGGAGTAGGGTATGGCTACACCTTC.

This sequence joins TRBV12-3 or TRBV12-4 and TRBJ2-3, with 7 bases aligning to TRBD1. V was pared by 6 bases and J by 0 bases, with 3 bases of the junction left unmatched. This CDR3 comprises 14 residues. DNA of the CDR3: TGTGCCAGCAGATACAGGGGAAGCACAGATACGCAGTATTTT. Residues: CASRYRGSTDTQYF.